This T cell receptor (beta chain) was sequenced for a study of technical replicates of blood from a handful of donors. This clone was seen a single time. With 6 bases clipped from V and 1 base from J, the junction kept 10 bases outside the gene matches. Germline V gene sequence: CDR1 MDHEN, CDR2 SYDVKM. This CDR3 contains 16 residues. Repertoires were generated with immunoSEQ multiplex PCR, while TCRdb's copy carries only in-frame clones and drops some. Found here are 80,000 to 95,000 clones, over 85% of them singletons; the top ten hold 0.26%. The receptor was derived from a human donor in good health. The specimen sequenced was T cells isolated from PBMCs. The chain couples TRBV28 to TRBJ2-7; 9 nucleotides line up with TRBD1. The CDR3, as DNA: TGTGCCAGCAGGCAAACCGGGACAGGGAGGTCCTACGAGCAGTACTTC. Residues: CASRQTGTGRSYEQYF. The entire variable domain, with the rest obtained from reference TRBV28 and TRBJ2-7, is as follows: DVKVTQSSRYLVKRTGEKVFLECVQDMDHENMFWYRQDPGLGLRLIYFSYDVKMKEKGDIPEGYSVSREKKERFSLILESASTNQTSMYLCASRQTGTGRSYEQYFGPGTRLTVT.